The sequence of this TCR beta chain was determined in a study of cytomegalovirus exposure and HLA in healthy donors. Primers included in the PCR were 60 Vbeta and 13 Jbeta primers. Profiled with immunoSEQ multiplex PCR; TCRdb holds only in-frame clones, not every one. This sample yields about 160,000 clones, of which roughly four fifths are seen a single time; about 4% belongs to the top ten. Germline V gives CDR1 SEHNR, CDR2 FQNEAQ (reference sequence). V lost 5 bases, J lost 2 bases, and 9 bases lay in between. The CDR3 is 13 amino acids. This TCR was recovered from a man aged 50-59 years in good health and CMV-seropositive. Material: PBMCs. This sequence joins TRBV7-9 and TRBJ1-1, with D uncertain. CDR3 sequence (DNA): TGTGCCAGCAGCCAGACACGTAACACTGAAGCTTTCTTT. It is translated as CASSQTRNTEAFF.